Shown below are 16 T cell receptor beta chains from a single sample sequenced in a study of beta chain features in type 1 diabetes. The study's findings and limits: Within each of all four CD4+ subsets, Type 1 diabetes patients had TCRB CDR3s that were moderately but significantly shorter.

All of the isolated RNA was reverse transcribed, so expressed TCRB transcripts were sequenced. The method was immunoSEQ multiplex PCR; TCRdb's version includes in-frame clones alone and lacks a portion of them. The sample consists of about 740,000 clones, roughly 12% of them appearing once. Their antigens remain unidentified. Sequenced input: naive CD4+ T cells from blood. These receptor sequences come from a man between 18 and 29 years old with type 1 diabetes.

In this sample, this clone turned up a few times. The V and J genes are TRBV11-2 and TRBJ2-3; a possible D gene is TRBD2 (5 bases). V gave up 5 bases and J gave up 4 bases, with 13 bases separating them. The CDR3 is made up of 14 amino acids. The germline gives CDR1 SGHAT, CDR2 FQNNGV. The CDR3 nucleotides read TGTGCCAGCAGCCCACTGCCGGGATCAGATACGCAGTATTTT. Its translation: CASSPLPGSDTQYF.

This clone has only a few counts. This chain connects TRBV30 to TRBJ2-5; weak D call: TRBD2 (5 bases). V dropped 4 bases and J dropped 5 bases, with 20 bases sitting between them. The CDR3 runs to 15 residues. In germline, CDR1 is GTSNPN, CDR2 SVGIG (reference sequence). CDR3 bases: TGTGCCTGGATCTCGAAAGGGCTAGCCGGGGAGACCCAGTACTTC. Translation: CAWISKGLAGETQYF. Full variable domain (missing parts from reference TRBV30 and TRBJ2-5): SQTIHQWPATLVQPVGSPLSLECTVEGTSNPNLYWYRQAAGRGLQLLFYSVGIGQISSEVPQNLSASRPQDRQFILSSKKLLLSDSGFYLCAWISKGLAGETQYFGPGTRLLVL.

This clone showed up just a few times. At the DNA level, this CDR3 is encoded by other sequences in the same sample as well. The CDR3 region has the DNA TGTGCCAGCAGCTTGGTAGTGAACACTGAAGCTTTCTTT. It is translated as CASSLVVNTEAFF. The genes are TRBV5-4 and TRBJ1-1, with D unresolved. Germline CDR1 is SGHNT and CDR2 is YYREEE (reference sequence). Trimming took 0 bases from V and 0 from J, leaving 3 bases between them. The CDR3 is made up of 13 amino acids.

This clone was seen only a few times. The J gene is TRBJ2-2, the V gene TRBV10-1; D uncertain. From germline, CDR1 is WNHNN and CDR2 SYGVQD (reference sequence). The CDR3 runs to 14 residues. Trimming stripped 7 bases from V and 3 bases from J, with 12 bases between. DNA of the CDR3: TGCGCCAGCACCCTACGCCGAGACACCGGGGAGCTGTTTTTT. It is translated as CASTLRRDTGELFF.

CDR3 in amino acids: CASSQDWAGGRSEQYF. CDR3 nucleotide sequence: TGCGCCAGCAGCCAAGACTGGGCGGGGGGGCGGAGCGAGCAGTACTTC. The gene calls are TRBV4-1 and TRBJ2-7; TRBD2 matches at 9 bases. V was pared by 0 bases and J by 6 bases, with 9 bases of the junction left unmatched. CDR1 MGHRA and CDR2 YSYEKL come from the germline V gene. The CDR3 covers 16 residues.

The chain links TRBV30 to TRBJ1-4; maybe TRBD1 (6 bases). The CDR3 has 14 residues. Germline V CDR1 and CDR2: GTSNPN, SVGIG (reference sequence). The ends were cut back, 0 bases at V and 5 bases at J, with 10 bases in the middle. CDR3 loop: CAWSVLGGNEKLFF. CDR3 nucleotides: TGTGCCTGGAGTGTACTAGGGGGGAATGAAAAACTGTTTTTT.

The chain combines TRBV6-1 with TRBJ2-6; 8 nucleotides agree with TRBD1. J gave up 3 bases and V 7 bases, and 5 bases lay outside the gene matches. Germline V gene lookup returns CDR1 MNHNS and CDR2 SASEGT. CDR3 length equals 15 residues. For the CDR3, the DNA is TGTGCCAGCATCCAGGGGGCCGATGGGGCCAACGTCCTGACTTTC. As protein: CASIQGADGANVLTF.

This clone was counted between two and nine times. This sequence joins TRBV5-1 and TRBJ1-1, with D perhaps matching TRBD1 (6 bases). In germline, CDR1 is SGHRS, CDR2 YFSETQ. Trimming pared 4 bases from V and 1 base from J, leaving 26 bases between. The CDR3 consists of 19 residues. CDR3 region: CASSEPQGGGYNPNTEAFF. The CDR3, as DNA: TGCGCCAGCAGCGAACCCCAAGGGGGTGGGTACAACCCGAACACTGAAGCTTTCTTT.

The V call is TRBV6-6, the J call TRBJ2-1; TRBD2 matches 11 bases. The CDR3 sequence is 16 residues long. Trimming removed 4 bases from V and 1 base from J; junction bases left unmatched: 3. Germline V gene lookup returns CDR1 MNHNY and CDR2 SVGAGI (reference sequence). This chain's CDR3 is CASSSRLAGSYNEQFF. CDR3 nucleotide sequence: TGTGCCAGCAGTTCCCGACTAGCGGGGTCCTACAATGAGCAGTTCTTC.

Only a few counts were recorded for this clone. V and J are TRBV18 and TRBJ2-1, with 10 bases matching TRBD2. CDR1 and CDR2 (germline): KGHSH, LQKENI. The CDR3 is 20 residues long. The V segment lost 2 bases and the J segment 0 bases; nucleotides outside the gene matches: 13. The CDR3 DNA reads TGTGCCAGCTCACCAGGCCGTAGCGGGGGGACCCCTTTCTCCTACAATGAGCAGTTCTTC. Amino acids: CASSPGRSGGTPFSYNEQFF.

V and J are TRBV14 and TRBJ2-5, with 7 bases matching TRBD1. V trimming: 4 bases; J trimming: 4 bases; junction bases outside the gene matches: 0. The V gene's germline CDR1 is SGHDN and CDR2 FVKESK. The CDR3 loop spans 12 amino acids. The CDR3 nucleotides read TGTGCCAGCAGCCCAGGGGGAGAGACCCAGTACTTC. This gives the protein CASSPGGETQYF.

The sample holds a few counts of this clone. The genes are TRBV6-1 and TRBJ1-3, with D perhaps TRBD1 (6 bases). Between the trimmed V and J ends, which lost 8 bases and 0 bases, there was a span of 11 bases. This CDR3 is 14 amino acids long. Per the germline V gene, CDR1 is MNHNS and CDR2 is SASEGT. CDR3 sequence: CASRTQGSGNTIYF. The CDR3, as DNA: TGTGCCAGCCGAACACAGGGCTCTGGAAACACCATATATTTT.

This chain uses TRBV6-6 with TRBJ2-4; TRBD1 aligns across 7 bases. J gave up 7 bases and V 5 bases, and 2 bases lay outside the gene matches. CDR1 is MNHNY and CDR2 is SVGAGI in the germline V gene (reference sequence). The CDR3 extends over 12 amino acids. CDR3 loop: CASSETGNIQYF. CDR3 sequence (DNA): TGTGCCAGCAGTGAGACAGGGAACATTCAGTACTTC.

This clone has only a few counts. The chain uses TRBV5-1 and TRBJ2-7, with D perhaps TRBD1 (6 bases). This CDR3 region has 14 residues. V was trimmed by 0 bases and J by 2 bases, leaving 9 bases between them. Germline CDR1 and CDR2: SGHRS and YFSETQ. The CDR3 here is CASSLGQVTYEQYF. The CDR3 bases are TGCGCCAGCAGCTTGGGACAGGTAACCTACGAGCAGTACTTC.

The V call is TRBV27, the J call TRBJ2-6; perhaps D is TRBD1 or TRBD2 (6 bases each). The CDR3 has 17 amino acids. The germline V gene encodes CDR1 MNHEY and CDR2 SMNVEV (reference sequence). V was pared by 2 bases and J by 0 bases, with 11 bases between. The CDR3 region has the DNA TGTGCCAGCAGTTTAGGAGGGGGACCCTCTGGGGCCAACGTCCTGACTTTC. Its protein product is CASSLGGGPSGANVLTF.

CDR3: CASSGMSDTEAFF. CDR3 DNA: TGTGCCAGCTCGGGCATGTCGGACACTGAAGCTTTCTTT. The chain employs TRBV18 and TRBJ1-1, with D unclear. The CDR3 totals 13 residues. Trimming removed 6 bases from V and 3 bases from J, with 11 bases in between. Germline V gene sequence: CDR1 KGHSH, CDR2 LQKENI.